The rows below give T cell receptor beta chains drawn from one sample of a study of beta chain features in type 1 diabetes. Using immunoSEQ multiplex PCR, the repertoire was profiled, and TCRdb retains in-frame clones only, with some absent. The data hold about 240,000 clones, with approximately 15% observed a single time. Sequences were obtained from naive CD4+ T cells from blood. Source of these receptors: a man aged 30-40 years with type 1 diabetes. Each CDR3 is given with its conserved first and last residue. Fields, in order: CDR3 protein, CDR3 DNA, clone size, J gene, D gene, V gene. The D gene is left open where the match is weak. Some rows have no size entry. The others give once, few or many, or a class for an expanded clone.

cdr3_aa: CASSAGTGIGFEQYF
cdr3_nt: TGTGCCAGCAGTGCCGGGACAGGGATCGGGTTCGAGCAGTACTTC
clone_size: few
j_call: TRBJ2-7
d_call: TRBD1
v_call: TRBV2

cdr3_aa: CASRTGTGGTGELFF
cdr3_nt: TGTGCCAGCAGAACCGGGACAGGGGGAACCGGGGAGCTGTTTTTT
clone_size: NA
j_call: TRBJ2-2
d_call: TRBD1
v_call: TRBV2

cdr3_aa: CSVGNPQAEAFF
cdr3_nt: TGCAGCGTCGGAAATCCTCAGGCTGAAGCTTTCTTT
clone_size: NA
j_call: TRBJ1-1
d_call: NA
v_call: TRBV29-1

cdr3_aa: CASSLRRGVDTEAFF
cdr3_nt: TGTGCCAGCAGCTTGAGAAGAGGTGTCGACACTGAAGCTTTCTTT
clone_size: NA
j_call: TRBJ1-1
d_call: NA
v_call: TRBV5-6

cdr3_aa: CASSLNRDTEAFF
cdr3_nt: TGTGCCAGCAGTCTGAACAGGGACACTGAAGCTTTCTTT
clone_size: NA
j_call: TRBJ1-1
d_call: NA
v_call: TRBV27

cdr3_aa: CASSISRAGNTGELFF
cdr3_nt: TGTGCCAGTAGTATTAGCAGGGCCGGGAACACCGGGGAGCTGTTTTTT
clone_size: few
j_call: TRBJ2-2
d_call: NA
v_call: TRBV19

cdr3_aa: CASSLQEDTQYF
cdr3_nt: TGTGCCAGCAGCTTGCAGGAAGATACGCAGTATTTT
clone_size: few
j_call: TRBJ2-3
d_call: NA
v_call: TRBV5-4

cdr3_aa: CASKGATGELFF
cdr3_nt: TGTGCCAGCAAGGGGGCCACCGGGGAGCTGTTTTTT
clone_size: few
j_call: TRBJ2-2
d_call: TRBD1
v_call: TRBV25-1

cdr3_aa: CASGVPTGTYGYTF
cdr3_nt: TGCGCCAGCGGAGTTCCCACCGGAACTTATGGCTACACCTTC
clone_size: once
j_call: TRBJ1-2
d_call: NA
v_call: TRBV5-1

cdr3_aa: CASRTGGLGAFF
cdr3_nt: TGTGCCAGCAGGACAGGGGGCCTGGGGGCTTTCTTT
clone_size: few
j_call: TRBJ1-1
d_call: TRBD1
v_call: TRBV6-6

cdr3_aa: CASSLGLNTIYF
cdr3_nt: TGTGCCAGCAGCTTAGGCCTAAACACCATATATTTT
clone_size: few
j_call: TRBJ1-3
d_call: NA
v_call: TRBV13

cdr3_aa: CASSFGRKEGTQYF
cdr3_nt: TGTGCCAGCAGTTTTGGTCGAAAGGAGGGGACCCAGTACTTC
clone_size: few
j_call: TRBJ2-5
d_call: NA
v_call: TRBV27

cdr3_aa: CASSRRQNTEAFF
cdr3_nt: TGTGCCAGCAGCCGACGACAGAACACTGAAGCTTTCTTT
clone_size: few
j_call: TRBJ1-1
d_call: NA
v_call: TRBV5-8

cdr3_aa: CASGSYEQYF
cdr3_nt: TGTGCCAGCGGGAGTTACGAGCAGTACTTC
clone_size: few
j_call: TRBJ2-7
d_call: TRBD2
v_call: TRBV30

cdr3_aa: CASSLARFDEQFF
cdr3_nt: TGCGCCAGCAGCTTGGCCCGGTTTGATGAGCAGTTCTTC
clone_size: NA
j_call: TRBJ2-1
d_call: NA
v_call: TRBV5-1

cdr3_aa: CASSLAEVSTYYNEQFF
cdr3_nt: TGCGCCAGCAGCTTGGCCGAGGTCAGTACTTACTACAATGAGCAGTTCTTC
clone_size: few
j_call: TRBJ2-1
d_call: NA
v_call: TRBV5-1

cdr3_aa: CAWIPSGSSYEQFF
cdr3_nt: TGTGCCTGGATCCCTAGCGGGAGTAGCTATGAGCAGTTCTTC
clone_size: NA
j_call: TRBJ2-1
d_call: TRBD2
v_call: TRBV30

cdr3_aa: CASSPGTGRHEQYF
cdr3_nt: TGTGCCAGCAGCCCCGGGACAGGGAGGCACGAGCAGTACTTC
clone_size: NA
j_call: TRBJ2-7
d_call: TRBD1
v_call: TRBV6-5

cdr3_aa: CASSLKPPGLTYNEQFF
cdr3_nt: TGTGCCAGCAGCTTGAAACCTCCGGGACTCACCTACAATGAGCAGTTCTTC
clone_size: few
j_call: TRBJ2-1
d_call: NA
v_call: TRBV5-5

cdr3_aa: CASSPGDTYYEQYF
cdr3_nt: TGTGCCAGTAGCCCCGGGGACACCTACTACGAGCAGTACTTC
clone_size: NA
j_call: TRBJ2-7
d_call: NA
v_call: TRBV19

cdr3_aa: CASSPRGTGQSTDTQYF
cdr3_nt: TGTGCCAGCTCACCCCGAGGGACAGGCCAAAGCACAGATACGCAGTATTTT
clone_size: few
j_call: TRBJ2-3
d_call: TRBD1
v_call: TRBV18

cdr3_aa: CASSGQGYEQYF
cdr3_nt: TGTGCCAGCAGTGGACAGGGGTACGAGCAGTACTTC
clone_size: few
j_call: TRBJ2-7
d_call: TRBD1
v_call: TRBV7-2

cdr3_aa: CASSPPGPGGIYEQYF
cdr3_nt: TGTGCCAGCAGTCCCCCCGGGCCTGGGGGGATATACGAGCAGTACTTC
clone_size: few
j_call: TRBJ2-7
d_call: NA
v_call: TRBV25-1

cdr3_aa: CASRLQAWAYEQYF
cdr3_nt: TGTGCCAGCAGGCTACAGGCTTGGGCCTACGAGCAGTACTTC
clone_size: NA
j_call: TRBJ2-7
d_call: NA
v_call: TRBV2

cdr3_aa: CASSQRLTVTTEKLFF
cdr3_nt: TGTGCCAGCAGCCAACGTCTGACAGTTACGACTGAAAAACTGTTTTTT
clone_size: few
j_call: TRBJ1-4
d_call: NA
v_call: TRBV4-2

cdr3_aa: CASTTSGGSTETQYF
cdr3_nt: TGTGCCAGTACCACTTCAGGGGGGTCCACGGAGACCCAGTACTTC
clone_size: few
j_call: TRBJ2-5
d_call: NA
v_call: TRBV19

cdr3_aa: CSVRTGGREVYGYTF
cdr3_nt: TGCAGCGTACGGACAGGGGGTAGGGAAGTCTATGGCTACACCTTC
clone_size: few
j_call: TRBJ1-2
d_call: TRBD1
v_call: TRBV29-1

cdr3_aa: CASSLSGLNRDTQYF
cdr3_nt: TGTGCCAGCAGCCTGTCGGGACTCAATAGAGATACGCAGTATTTT
clone_size: few
j_call: TRBJ2-3
d_call: NA
v_call: TRBV13

cdr3_aa: CASSQGTSGSYEQYF
cdr3_nt: TGCGCCAGCAGCCAGGGGACTAGCGGATCCTACGAGCAGTACTTC
clone_size: few
j_call: TRBJ2-7
d_call: TRBD2
v_call: TRBV5-1

cdr3_aa: CASSPGGSNEQFF
cdr3_nt: TGTGCCAGCAGCCCGGGGGGGTCTAATGAGCAGTTCTTC
clone_size: few
j_call: TRBJ2-1
d_call: TRBD2
v_call: TRBV6-5

cdr3_aa: CSVAWRGYGNTIYF
cdr3_nt: TGCAGCGTTGCCTGGAGGGGCTACGGAAACACCATATATTTT
clone_size: few
j_call: TRBJ1-3
d_call: NA
v_call: TRBV29-1

cdr3_aa: CASSPQGGGWGANEQFF
cdr3_nt: TGTGCCAGCAGCCCTCAGGGGGGCGGATGGGGCGCCAATGAGCAGTTCTTC
clone_size: NA
j_call: TRBJ2-1
d_call: NA
v_call: TRBV5-4

cdr3_aa: CAITQDTYNEQFF
cdr3_nt: TGTGCCATCACACAGGACACCTACAATGAGCAGTTCTTC
clone_size: NA
j_call: TRBJ2-1
d_call: NA
v_call: TRBV10-3

cdr3_aa: CAWRDGVDTYSNYGYTF
cdr3_nt: TGTGCCTGGAGGGACGGGGTTGACACCTACTCTAACTATGGCTACACCTTC
clone_size: few
j_call: TRBJ1-2
d_call: NA
v_call: TRBV30

cdr3_aa: CASSQALGGNTGELFF
cdr3_nt: TGCGCCAGCAGCCAAGCGCTCGGGGGGAACACCGGGGAGCTGTTTTTT
clone_size: NA
j_call: TRBJ2-2
d_call: NA
v_call: TRBV4-1

cdr3_aa: CASSVKVRGLQETQYF
cdr3_nt: TGTGCCAGCAGCGTAAAGGTTAGGGGACTCCAAGAGACCCAGTACTTC
clone_size: NA
j_call: TRBJ2-5
d_call: NA
v_call: TRBV21-1

cdr3_aa: CATSRHRGSSYEQYF
cdr3_nt: TGTGCCACCAGCAGGCACAGGGGAAGCTCCTACGAGCAGTACTTC
clone_size: NA
j_call: TRBJ2-7
d_call: TRBD1
v_call: TRBV15

cdr3_aa: CASSDLAGNNEQFF
cdr3_nt: TGTGCCAGCAGTGATCTAGCGGGGAACAATGAGCAGTTCTTC
clone_size: NA
j_call: TRBJ2-1
d_call: TRBD2
v_call: TRBV6-4

cdr3_aa: CASSVETGTGVKGQYF
cdr3_nt: TGTGCCAGCAGCGTAGAGACCGGGACAGGGGTTAAAGGGCAGTACTTC
clone_size: NA
j_call: TRBJ2-7
d_call: TRBD1
v_call: TRBV9

cdr3_aa: CSAGPNTDTQYF
cdr3_nt: TGCTCTGCGGGCCCTAACACAGATACGCAGTATTTT
clone_size: few
j_call: TRBJ2-3
d_call: NA
v_call: TRBV29-1

cdr3_aa: CASSDHGQVNEKLFF
cdr3_nt: TGTGCCAGCAGTGACCACGGACAAGTTAATGAAAAACTGTTTTTT
clone_size: NA
j_call: TRBJ1-4
d_call: NA
v_call: TRBV25-1

cdr3_aa: CASSGTGELFF
cdr3_nt: TGTGCCAGCAGCGGCACCGGGGAGCTGTTTTTT
clone_size: NA
j_call: TRBJ2-2
d_call: NA
v_call: TRBV2

cdr3_aa: CASSYEGEETQYF
cdr3_nt: TGCGCCAGCAGCTACGAGGGAGAAGAGACCCAGTACTTC
clone_size: NA
j_call: TRBJ2-5
d_call: NA
v_call: TRBV5-1

cdr3_aa: CASSSGAPPTAFF
cdr3_nt: TGTGCCAGCAGTTCAGGGGCCCCCCCTACGGCTTTCTTT
clone_size: few
j_call: TRBJ1-1
d_call: NA
v_call: TRBV6-5

cdr3_aa: CASSANPGSRSGANVLTF
cdr3_nt: TGTGCCAGCAGCGCCAACCCAGGGTCCCGCTCTGGGGCCAACGTCCTGACTTTC
clone_size: NA
j_call: TRBJ2-6
d_call: NA
v_call: TRBV9

cdr3_aa: CAWTAGTGAETQYF
cdr3_nt: TGTGCCTGGACCGCCGGGACAGGGGCGGAGACCCAGTACTTC
clone_size: NA
j_call: TRBJ2-5
d_call: TRBD1
v_call: TRBV30

cdr3_aa: CASSLRGTSYEQYF
cdr3_nt: TGTGCCAGCAGTTTAAGAGGGACAAGCTACGAGCAGTACTTC
clone_size: NA
j_call: TRBJ2-7
d_call: NA
v_call: TRBV27

cdr3_aa: CAWSTGHLNYGYTF
cdr3_nt: TGTGCCTGGAGTACAGGACATCTGAACTATGGCTACACCTTC
clone_size: few
j_call: TRBJ1-2
d_call: NA
v_call: TRBV30

cdr3_aa: CASSQDVLEQYF
cdr3_nt: TGCGCCAGCAGCCAAGATGTTCTCGAGCAGTACTTC
clone_size: few
j_call: TRBJ2-7
d_call: NA
v_call: TRBV4-1

cdr3_aa: CASRAVVNGANYGYTF
cdr3_nt: TGTGCCAGCAGGGCGGTGGTAAACGGGGCTAACTATGGCTACACCTTC
clone_size: few
j_call: TRBJ1-2
d_call: NA
v_call: TRBV5-6

cdr3_aa: CASRLGQGAVETQYF
cdr3_nt: TGCGCCAGCAGACTCGGACAGGGGGCAGTTGAGACCCAGTACTTC
clone_size: NA
j_call: TRBJ2-5
d_call: TRBD1
v_call: TRBV10-2

cdr3_aa: CASSSTKIHSPLHF
cdr3_nt: TGTGCCAGCAGCTCAACAAAGATCCATTCACCCCTCCACTTT
clone_size: NA
j_call: TRBJ1-6
d_call: NA
v_call: TRBV7-9

cdr3_aa: CASSLVGPGLRNEQFF
cdr3_nt: TGCGCCAGCAGCTTGGTAGGTCCGGGACTGCGAAATGAGCAGTTCTTC
clone_size: NA
j_call: TRBJ2-1
d_call: NA
v_call: TRBV5-1

cdr3_aa: CAWSRAKYNEQFF
cdr3_nt: TGTGCCTGGAGCAGGGCTAAATACAATGAGCAGTTCTTC
clone_size: NA
j_call: TRBJ2-1
d_call: NA
v_call: TRBV30

cdr3_aa: CASSALSTGLEQYF
cdr3_nt: TGTGCCAGCAGTGCCCTTTCGACAGGGCTCGAGCAGTACTTC
clone_size: NA
j_call: TRBJ2-7
d_call: TRBD1
v_call: TRBV2

cdr3_aa: CASSPPFGVRPGRTEAFF
cdr3_nt: TGTGCCAGCTCACCACCCTTCGGGGTCCGGCCGGGCCGCACTGAAGCTTTCTTT
clone_size: NA
j_call: TRBJ1-1
d_call: NA
v_call: TRBV18

cdr3_aa: CATSALPGLAGVNEQFF
cdr3_nt: TGTGCCACCAGCGCCTTACCCGGACTAGCGGGAGTCAATGAGCAGTTCTTC
clone_size: NA
j_call: TRBJ2-1
d_call: TRBD2
v_call: TRBV15